One and the same sample provided the 10 T cell receptor beta chains below, sequenced in a study of blood T cell repertoires in COVID-19. Clones were read by immunoSEQ multiplex PCR, and TCRdb kept only the in-frame ones, dropping some. The sample has about 280,000 clones; around 90% are singletons. The material sequenced was PBMCs or T cells enriched from blood (not recorded which). The receptors stem from a woman aged 18-29 years with acute COVID-19.

This chain joins TRBV4-2 and TRBJ1-4, with TRBD1 matching over 9 bases. The V gene end was trimmed by 6 bases and the J gene end by 5 bases; junction bases not matched to a gene: 13. CDR3 length: 17 amino acids. Germline V gives CDR1 LGHNA, CDR2 YNFKEQ. Written as DNA, the CDR3 is TGTGCCAGCAGACAGAATAGCCGGGACAGGGTGAATGAAAAACTGTTTTTT. Translation gives CASRQNSRDRVNEKLFF.

The chain recombines TRBV18 with TRBJ2-3; 11 nucleotides line up with TRBD2. The junction had 2 bases not matched to a gene; V was cut back by 3 bases and J by 3 bases. The CDR3 has 15 amino acids. Germline CDR1 KGHSH, CDR2 LQKENI. The CDR3 spells CASSPPSGRTDTQYF. CDR3 sequence (DNA): TGTGCCAGCTCACCCCCTAGCGGGAGGACAGATACGCAGTATTTT.

This chain joins TRBV28 and TRBJ1-2, with D perhaps TRBD1 (5 bases). Germline values: CDR1 MDHEN, CDR2 SYDVKM. V was cut by 4 bases and J by 4 bases, with 13 bases left in between. The CDR3 is made up of 14 amino acids. The CDR3 is CASSSGGLGYGYTF. CDR3 DNA: TGTGCCAGCAGTTCGGGGGGTCTGGGCTATGGCTACACCTTC.

The chain recombines TRBV29-1 with TRBJ2-3; D uncertain. V lost 0 bases and J 1 base, leaving 11 bases between the germline ends. The CDR3 length is 15 residues. Germline V gene data show CDR1 as SQVTM and CDR2 as ANQGSEA. CDR3 amino acids: CSVEDRGDRTDTQYF. The CDR3, as DNA: TGCAGCGTTGAAGATCGAGGCGACCGCACAGATACGCAGTATTTT.

The V call is TRBV2, the J call TRBJ2-6; TRBD1 aligns across 8 bases. This CDR3 contains 17 residues. CDR1 and CDR2 (germline): SNHLY, FYNNEI. V lost 6 bases, J lost 2 bases, and 9 bases stayed unmatched. CDR3 in amino acids: CASSHPDRVAGANVLTF. The CDR3 DNA follows: TGTGCCAGCAGCCACCCGGACAGGGTTGCTGGGGCCAACGTCCTGACTTTC.

The chain recombines TRBV7-6 with TRBJ2-3; 8 bases match TRBD2. The CDR3 totals 17 residues. CDR1 is SGHVS and CDR2 is FNYEAQ in the germline V gene. The J segment lost 1 base and the V segment lost 5 bases, leaving 11 bases of the junction unmatched. CDR3 sequence (DNA): TGTGCCAGCAGCCCGCATTTGCGGGAGGCGGGCACAGATACGCAGTATTTT. This encodes CASSPHLREAGTDTQYF.

The chain has TRBV9 and TRBJ2-5; 8 nucleotides align to TRBD2. This CDR3 region has 15 residues. Germline V gene data show CDR1 as SGDLS and CDR2 as YYNGEE. V lost 3 bases to trimming and J lost 5 bases; unmatched junction nucleotides: 9. The CDR3: CASSAGTSGGETQYF. DNA of the CDR3: TGTGCCAGCAGCGCCGGGACTAGTGGTGGTGAGACCCAGTACTTC.

The count of this clone is one. This rearrangement joins TRBV18 to TRBJ2-2; D remains ambiguous. V was trimmed by 2 bases and J by 8 bases, leaving 6 bases between them. CDR1 is KGHSH and CDR2 is LQKENI in the germline V gene. This CDR3 comprises 12 residues. For the CDR3, the DNA is TGTGCCAGCTCACCATTGAGTGGGGAGCTGTTTTTT. It encodes CASSPLSGELFF. The variable domain in full, completed from reference TRBV18 and TRBJ2-2, reads NAGVMQNPRHLVRRRGQEARLRCSPMKGHSHVYWYRQLPEEGLKFMVYLQKENIIDESGMPKERFSAEFPKEGPSILRIQQVVRGDSAAYFCASSPLSGELFFGEGSRLTVL.

V usage is TRBV28 and J usage is TRBJ1-2; possibly TRBD1 for D (6 bases). The CDR3 is 17 residues long. V lost 5 bases and J lost 0, with 19 bases in between. Germline values: CDR1 MDHEN, CDR2 SYDVKM. This chain's CDR3 is CASSTSRTAGANYGYTF. The CDR3 DNA follows: TGTGCCAGCAGTACCTCCCGGACAGCTGGAGCTAACTATGGCTACACCTTC.

This clone has only one observation. The chain uses TRBV27 and TRBJ1-1, with 7 bases aligning to TRBD1. Germline CDR1 reads MNHEY; CDR2 reads SMNVEV (reference sequence). After removal of 8 bases from V and 7 bases from J, the junction contained 22 bases not matched to a gene. The CDR3 sequence is 17 residues long. This CDR3 is CASARGVFGELWGEAFF. DNA of the CDR3: TGTGCCAGCGCCAGGGGGGTGTTCGGGGAATTATGGGGTGAAGCTTTCTTT.